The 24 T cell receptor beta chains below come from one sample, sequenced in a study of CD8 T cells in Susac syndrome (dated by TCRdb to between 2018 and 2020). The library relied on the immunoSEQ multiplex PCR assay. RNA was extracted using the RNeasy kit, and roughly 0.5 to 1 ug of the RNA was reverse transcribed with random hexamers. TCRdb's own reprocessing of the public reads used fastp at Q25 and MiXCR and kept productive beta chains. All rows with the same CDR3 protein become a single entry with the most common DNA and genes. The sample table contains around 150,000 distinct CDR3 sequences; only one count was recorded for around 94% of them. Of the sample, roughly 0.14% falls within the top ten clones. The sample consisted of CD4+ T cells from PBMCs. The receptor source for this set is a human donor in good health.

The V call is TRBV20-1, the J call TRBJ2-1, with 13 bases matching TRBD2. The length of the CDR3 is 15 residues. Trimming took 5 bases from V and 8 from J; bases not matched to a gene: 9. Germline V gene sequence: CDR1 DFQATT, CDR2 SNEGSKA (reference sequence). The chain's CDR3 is CSAQRLAGGLDEQFF. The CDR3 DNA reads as TGCAGTGCTCAAAGACTAGCGGGGGGCCTCGATGAGCAGTTCTTC.

The CDR3: CASSLAGTQGLYEQYF. DNA for the CDR3: TGTGCCAGCAGCCTCGCCGGGACCCAAGGGCTTTACGAGCAGTACTTC. The chain joins TRBV3-1 to TRBJ2-7; the D call may be TRBD1 or TRBD2 (5 bases each). CDR1 LGHDT and CDR2 YNNKEL come from the germline V gene (reference sequence). The CDR3 consists of 16 residues. V dropped 4 bases and J dropped 4 bases, with 20 bases sitting between them.

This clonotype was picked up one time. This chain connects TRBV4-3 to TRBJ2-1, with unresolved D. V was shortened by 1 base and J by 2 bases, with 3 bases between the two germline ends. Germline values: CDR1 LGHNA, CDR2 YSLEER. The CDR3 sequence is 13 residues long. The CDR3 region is CASSQVAYNEQFF. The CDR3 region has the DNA TGCGCCAGCAGCCAAGTTGCCTACAATGAGCAGTTCTTC.

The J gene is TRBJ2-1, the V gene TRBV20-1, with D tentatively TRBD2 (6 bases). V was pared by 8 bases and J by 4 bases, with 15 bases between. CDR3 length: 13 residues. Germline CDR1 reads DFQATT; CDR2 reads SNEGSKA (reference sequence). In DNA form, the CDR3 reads TGCAGTCTCCGCGGGGCCTCTTACAATGAGCAGTTCTTC. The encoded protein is CSLRGASYNEQFF.

In nucleotides, the CDR3 is TGTGCCTGGAGTGTTTCAGGGGTCGAGCAGTACTTC. Encoded protein: CAWSVSGVEQYF. The chain recombines TRBV30 with TRBJ2-7; D perhaps matches TRBD1 (6 bases). CDR1 and CDR2 from the germline V gene are GTSNPN and SVGIG (reference sequence). V shed 0 bases and J shed 6 bases, with 9 bases lying between them. The CDR3 has 12 amino acids.

The CDR3 loop reads CSATEPDGAYEQYF. The DNA of the CDR3 is TGCAGTGCTACGGAGCCGGACGGTGCCTACGAGCAGTACTTC. J is TRBJ2-7 and V is TRBV20-1; D remains ambiguous. The CDR3 is 14 amino acids. Trimming stripped 4 bases from V and 2 bases from J, with 15 bases between. CDR1 and CDR2 (germline): DFQATT, SNEGSKA (reference sequence).

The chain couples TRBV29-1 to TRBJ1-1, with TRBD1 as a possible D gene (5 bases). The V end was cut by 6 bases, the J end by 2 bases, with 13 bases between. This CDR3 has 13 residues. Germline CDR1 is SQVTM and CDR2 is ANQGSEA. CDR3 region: CSVTTGLNTEAFF. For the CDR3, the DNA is TGCAGCGTCACTACAGGTCTAAACACTGAAGCTTTCTTT.

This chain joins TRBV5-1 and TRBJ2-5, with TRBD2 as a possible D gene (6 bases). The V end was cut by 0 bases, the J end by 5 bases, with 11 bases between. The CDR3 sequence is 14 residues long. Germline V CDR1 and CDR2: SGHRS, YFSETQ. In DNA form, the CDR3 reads TGCGCCAGCAGCTTGGATGTCGCGGGGGAGACCCAGTACTTC. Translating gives CASSLDVAGETQYF.

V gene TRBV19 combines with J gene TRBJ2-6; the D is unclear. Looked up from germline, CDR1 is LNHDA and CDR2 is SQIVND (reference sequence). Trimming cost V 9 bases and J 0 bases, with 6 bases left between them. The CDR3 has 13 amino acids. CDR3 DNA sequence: TGTGCCAGCCGGGCCTCTGGGGCCAACGTCCTGACTTTC. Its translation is CASRASGANVLTF. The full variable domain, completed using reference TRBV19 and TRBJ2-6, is DGGITQSPKYLFRKEGQNVTLSCEQNLNHDAMYWYRQDPGQGLRLIYYSQIVNDFQKGDIAEGYSVSREKKESFPLTVTSAQKNPTAFYLCASRASGANVLTFGAGSRLTVL.

The CDR3 sequence is CASSSDGSSYEQYF. The CDR3 nucleotides read TGTGCCAGCAGTTCGGACGGGAGCTCCTACGAGCAGTACTTC. The chain combines TRBV6-1 with TRBJ2-7; a possible D gene is TRBD2 (6 bases). The CDR3 runs to 14 residues. Germline CDR1 reads MNHNS; CDR2 reads SASEGT. The V end lost 5 bases, the J end lost 0 bases, and 11 bases lay between the germline ends.

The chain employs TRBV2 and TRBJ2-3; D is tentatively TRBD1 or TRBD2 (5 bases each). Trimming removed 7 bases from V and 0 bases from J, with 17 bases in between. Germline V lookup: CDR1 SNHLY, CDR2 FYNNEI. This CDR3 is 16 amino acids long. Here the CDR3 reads CASTPGMGRSTDTQYF. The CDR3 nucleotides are TGTGCCAGCACCCCCGGTATGGGACGAAGCACAGATACGCAGTATTTT.

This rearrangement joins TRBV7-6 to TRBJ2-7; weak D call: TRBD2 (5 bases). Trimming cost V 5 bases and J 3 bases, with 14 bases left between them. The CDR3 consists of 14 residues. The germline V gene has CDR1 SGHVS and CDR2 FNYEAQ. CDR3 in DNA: TGTGCCAGCAGCCTCGCCGGGATCGGCTACGAGCAGTACTTC. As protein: CASSLAGIGYEQYF.

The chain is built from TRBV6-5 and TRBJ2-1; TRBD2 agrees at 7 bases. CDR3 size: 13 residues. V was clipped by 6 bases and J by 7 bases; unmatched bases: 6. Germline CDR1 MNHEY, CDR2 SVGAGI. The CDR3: CASRELAKNEQFF. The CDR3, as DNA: TGTGCCAGCAGGGAACTAGCGAAGAATGAGCAGTTCTTC.

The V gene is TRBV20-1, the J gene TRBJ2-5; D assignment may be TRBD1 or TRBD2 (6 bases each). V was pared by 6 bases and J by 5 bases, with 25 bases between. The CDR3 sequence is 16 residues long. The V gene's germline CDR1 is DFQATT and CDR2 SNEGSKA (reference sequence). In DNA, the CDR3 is TGCAGTGCCCAGAGGGGGGACATCCGGGCCCGGGAGACCCAGTACTTC. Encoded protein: CSAQRGDIRARETQYF.

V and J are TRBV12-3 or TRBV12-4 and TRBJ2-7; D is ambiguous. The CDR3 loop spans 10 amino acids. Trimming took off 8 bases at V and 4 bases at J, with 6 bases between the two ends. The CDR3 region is CASGAYEQYF. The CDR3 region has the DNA TGTGCCAGCGGCGCATACGAGCAGTACTTC.

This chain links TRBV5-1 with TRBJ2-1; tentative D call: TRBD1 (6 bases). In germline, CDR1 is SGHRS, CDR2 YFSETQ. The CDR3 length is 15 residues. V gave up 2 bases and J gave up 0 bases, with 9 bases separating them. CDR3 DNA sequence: TGCGCCAGCAGCTTTACAGGGATCTCCTACAATGAGCAGTTCTTC. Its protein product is CASSFTGISYNEQFF.

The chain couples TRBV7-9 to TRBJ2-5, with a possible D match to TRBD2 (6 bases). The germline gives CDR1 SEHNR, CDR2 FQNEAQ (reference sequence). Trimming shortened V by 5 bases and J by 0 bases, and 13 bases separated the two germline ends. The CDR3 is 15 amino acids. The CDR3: CASSPAGLYQETQYF. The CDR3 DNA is TGTGCCAGCAGCCCCGCGGGGTTGTACCAAGAGACCCAGTACTTC.

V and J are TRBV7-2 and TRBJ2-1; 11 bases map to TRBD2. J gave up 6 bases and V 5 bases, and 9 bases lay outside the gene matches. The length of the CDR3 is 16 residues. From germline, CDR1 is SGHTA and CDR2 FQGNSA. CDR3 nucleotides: TGTGCCAGCAGCCCCTCTCTAGCGGGGGGCGGCAATGAGCAGTTCTTC. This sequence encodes CASSPSLAGGGNEQFF.

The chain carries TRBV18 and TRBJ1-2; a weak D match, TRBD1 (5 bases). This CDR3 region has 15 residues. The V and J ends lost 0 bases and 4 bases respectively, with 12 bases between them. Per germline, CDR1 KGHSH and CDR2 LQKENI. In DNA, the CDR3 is TGTGCCAGCTCACCACCGTCAGGGATGGCCTATGGCTACACCTTC. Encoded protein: CASSPPSGMAYGYTF.

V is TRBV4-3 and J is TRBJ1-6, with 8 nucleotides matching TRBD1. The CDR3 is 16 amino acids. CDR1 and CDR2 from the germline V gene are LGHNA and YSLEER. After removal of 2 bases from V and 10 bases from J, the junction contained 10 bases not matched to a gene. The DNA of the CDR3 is TGCGCCAGCAGCCAAACTCCCGGGACAGGAGGGTCACCCCTCCACTTT. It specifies CASSQTPGTGGSPLHF.

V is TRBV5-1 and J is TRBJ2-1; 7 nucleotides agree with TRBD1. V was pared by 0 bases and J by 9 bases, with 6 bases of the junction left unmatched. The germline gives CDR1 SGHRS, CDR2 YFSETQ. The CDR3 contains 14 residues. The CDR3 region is CASSLEQGNGEQFF. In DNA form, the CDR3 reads TGCGCCAGCAGCTTGGAACAGGGGAACGGTGAGCAGTTCTTC.

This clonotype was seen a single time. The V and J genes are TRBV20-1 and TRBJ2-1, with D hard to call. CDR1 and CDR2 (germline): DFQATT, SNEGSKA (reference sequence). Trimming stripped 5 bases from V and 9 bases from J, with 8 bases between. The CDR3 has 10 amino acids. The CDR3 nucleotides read TGCAGTGCTCTCCTAGTTGAGCAGTTCTTC. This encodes CSALLVEQFF.

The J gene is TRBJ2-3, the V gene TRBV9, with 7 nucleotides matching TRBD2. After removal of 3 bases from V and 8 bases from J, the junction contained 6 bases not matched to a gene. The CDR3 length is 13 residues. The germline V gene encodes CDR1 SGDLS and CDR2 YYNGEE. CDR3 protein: CASSARSSGTQYF. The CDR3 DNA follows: TGTGCCAGCAGCGCCCGGTCTAGCGGTACGCAGTATTTT.

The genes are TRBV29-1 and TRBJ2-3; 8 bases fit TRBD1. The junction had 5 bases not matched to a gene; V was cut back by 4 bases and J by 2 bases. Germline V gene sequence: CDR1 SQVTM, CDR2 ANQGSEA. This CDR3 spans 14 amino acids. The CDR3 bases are TGCAGCGTTGGGGGGCAGGGGGCCACAGATACGCAGTATTTT. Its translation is CSVGGQGATDTQYF.